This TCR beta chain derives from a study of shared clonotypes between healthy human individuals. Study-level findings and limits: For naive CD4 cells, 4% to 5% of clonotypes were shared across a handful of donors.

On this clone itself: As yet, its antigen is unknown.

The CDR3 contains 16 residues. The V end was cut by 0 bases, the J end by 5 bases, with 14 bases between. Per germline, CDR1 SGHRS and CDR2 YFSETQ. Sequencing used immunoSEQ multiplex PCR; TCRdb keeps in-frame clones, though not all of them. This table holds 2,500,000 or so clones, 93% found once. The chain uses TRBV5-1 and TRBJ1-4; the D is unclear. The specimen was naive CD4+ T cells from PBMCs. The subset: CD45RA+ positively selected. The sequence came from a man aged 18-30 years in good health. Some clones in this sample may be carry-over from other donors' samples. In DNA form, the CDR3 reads TGCGCCAGCAGCTTGGACCCGTCGGTGGGGAATGAAAAACTGTTTTTT. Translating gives CASSLDPSVGNEKLFF.